This TCR beta chain is drawn from a study of blood T cell repertoires in COVID-19. As for the study in general: T cells, B-cell-depleted T cells, or PBMCs provided the cDNA or gDNA that served as material.

This CDR3 is 15 amino acids long. Germline V gene lookup returns CDR1 SNHLY and CDR2 FYNNEI. The V end was cut by 0 bases, the J end by 9 bases, with 12 bases between. Measured with immunoSEQ multiplex PCR; TCRdb has only the in-frame clones, and not every one. This table has about 190,000 clones, 80% to 95% appearing once. The TCR comes from a man aged 50 to 60 with acute or convalescent COVID-19. This sequence joins TRBV2 and TRBJ1-6, with unresolved D. The sequenced sample consisted of peripheral blood. The CDR3 loop reads CASSEAPGSTSPLHF. CDR3 nucleotides: TGTGCCAGCAGTGAAGCTCCAGGCTCGACTTCACCCCTCCACTTT. Full variable domain (rest looked up from reference TRBV2 and TRBJ1-6): EPEVTQTPSHQVTQMGQEVILRCVPISNHLYFYWYRQILGQKVEFLVSFYNNEISEKSEIFDDQFSVERPDGSNFTLKIRSTKLEDSAMYFCASSEAPGSTSPLHFGNGTRLTVT.